These T cell receptor beta chains were read from a single sample in a study of beta chain features in type 1 diabetes. Produced via immunoSEQ multiplex PCR; TCRdb's table is partial and in-frame only. The sample lists roughly 450,000 clones, approximately 10% occurring once. The sequenced sample consisted of naive CD4+ T cells from blood. These receptors all come from a woman younger than 35 in good health. CDR3s include the opening cysteine and the closing phenylalanine or tryptophan. D genes are given only for firm matches. A clone size is listed for some rows: how often the clone was seen (once, few, many), or a class if it is expanded.

.,TRBV29-1,few,TRBJ1-6,CSATRDSNSPLHF,TGCAGCGCAACCCGGGACTCGAATTCACCCCTCCACTTT
.,TRBV27,.,TRBJ1-4,CASSSMVDEKLFF,TGTGCCAGCAGCTCCATGGTTGATGAAAAACTGTTTTTT
TRBD2,TRBV28,few,TRBJ2-4,CASLSRGEAKNIQYF,TGTGCCAGCCTCTCACGGGGGGAAGCCAAAAACATTCAGTACTTC
TRBD1,TRBV25-1,few,TRBJ1-4,CASRNRQGEKLFF,TGTGCCAGCAGAAACCGACAGGGGGAAAAACTGTTTTTT
TRBD2,TRBV7-2,.,TRBJ2-7,CASSLDPRLATDEQYF,TGTGCCAGCAGCTTAGATCCGAGACTAGCGACTGACGAGCAGTACTTC
.,TRBV15,few,TRBJ1-2,CATSREGYGYTF,TGTGCCACCAGCAGAGAGGGTTATGGCTACACCTTC
TRBD1,TRBV5-1,few,TRBJ1-1,CASSLTGGAYDTEAFF,TGCGCCAGCAGCTTGACAGGGGGCGCTTATGACACTGAAGCTTTCTTT
.,TRBV19,.,TRBJ2-7,CASSMGQGGRYEQYF,TGTGCCAGTAGTATGGGCCAGGGAGGAAGATACGAGCAGTACTTC
TRBD1,TRBV2,few,TRBJ1-2,CASRDRGFLGYTF,TGTGCCAGCAGGGACAGGGGTTTCTTAGGCTACACCTTC
TRBD1,TRBV6-6,.,TRBJ1-6,CASSRTGGMPLHF,TGTGCCAGCAGCCGGACAGGGGGCATGCCCCTCCACTTT
.,TRBV18,.,TRBJ1-1,CASSQGRDTEAFF,TGTGCCAGCTCACAAGGGAGGGACACTGAAGCTTTCTTT
.,TRBV29-1,.,TRBJ2-1,CSVVQGLNEQFF,TGCAGCGTTGTACAGGGTCTGAATGAGCAGTTCTTC
.,TRBV4-3,few,TRBJ2-5,CASSQDLGGARETQYF,TGCGCCAGCAGCCAAGATCTAGGCGGGGCTAGGGAGACCCAGTACTTC
.,TRBV20-1,.,TRBJ1-1,CSASDNTEAFF,TGCAGTGCTTCGGATAACACTGAAGCTTTCTTT
TRBD1,TRBV6-6,.,TRBJ2-4,CASSHGTGGKNIQYF,TGTGCCAGCAGTCACGGGACAGGGGGGAAAAACATTCAGTACTTC
.,TRBV7-2,few,TRBJ2-5,CASSFPVPETQYF,TGTGCCAGCAGCTTTCCGGTCCCAGAGACCCAGTACTTC
.,TRBV4-2,.,TRBJ2-6,CASSPLGSRANVLTF,TGTGCCAGCAGCCCATTAGGCTCCAGGGCCAACGTCCTGACTTTC
TRBD1,TRBV5-4,few,TRBJ1-2,CASRSDRDDGYTF,TGTGCCAGCAGATCGGACAGGGACGATGGCTACACCTTC
.,TRBV7-2,few,TRBJ2-3,CASSLALTDTQYF,TGTGCCAGCAGCTTAGCCCTCACAGATACGCAGTATTTT
.,TRBV5-6,.,TRBJ1-2,CASSSAGSRSF,TGTGCCAGCAGTTCCGCAGGCAGTCGCTCCTTC
.,TRBV7-6,.,TRBJ2-6,CASSLGALRSSGANVLTF,TGTGCCAGCAGCCTCGGGGCACTCAGGAGCTCTGGGGCCAACGTCCTGACTTTC
TRBD2,TRBV25-1,few,TRBJ2-7,CASSQHLAGALGEQYF,TGTGCCAGCAGTCAACATCTAGCGGGGGCTTTGGGAGAGCAGTACTTC
TRBD2,TRBV7-9,.,TRBJ2-5,CASSPGGFETQYF,TGTGCCAGCAGCCCCGGGGGGTTCGAGACCCAGTACTTC
TRBD1,TRBV30,.,TRBJ2-7,CAWSRDRGYYEQYF,TGTGCCTGGAGCCGGGACAGGGGGTACTACGAGCAGTACTTC
.,TRBV4-1,few,TRBJ2-1,CASSQQGHNYNEQFF,TGCGCCAGCAGCCAACAAGGACATAATTACAATGAGCAGTTCTTC
TRBD1,TRBV13,.,TRBJ1-4,CASSTTGEGEKLFF,TGTGCCAGCAGCACCACAGGGGAAGGTGAAAAACTGTTTTTT
.,TRBV13,few,TRBJ2-3,CASSLQMDTQYF,TGTGCCAGCAGCTTACAGATGGATACGCAGTATTTT
TRBD2,TRBV7-9,.,TRBJ2-1,CASSRSSGTGRNEQFF,TGTGCCAGCAGCCGATCTAGCGGGACCGGTAGGAATGAGCAGTTCTTC
.,TRBV7-9,few,TRBJ2-2,CASSFWTANTGELFF,TGTGCCAGCAGCTTCTGGACTGCGAACACCGGGGAGCTGTTTTTT
.,TRBV9,few,TRBJ1-3,CASSEGLSGNTIYF,TGTGCCAGCAGCGAGGGCCTCTCTGGAAACACCATATATTTT
.,TRBV9,few,TRBJ1-2,CASSVAGANYGYTF,TGTGCCAGCAGCGTAGCAGGAGCTAACTATGGCTACACCTTC
TRBD1,TRBV6-5,few,TRBJ2-1,CASTGRDRDNEQFF,TGTGCCAGCACTGGCCGGGACAGGGACAATGAGCAGTTCTTC
.,TRBV29-1,few,TRBJ2-1,CSVESDYLGNEQFF,TGCAGCGTTGAATCGGACTACCTCGGGAATGAGCAGTTCTTC
.,TRBV29-1,few,TRBJ1-1,CSVSWGGTEAFF,TGCAGCGTTTCGTGGGGGGGCACTGAAGCTTTCTTT
.,TRBV27,few,TRBJ1-2,CASSPQANRAGYGYTF,TGTGCCAGCAGTCCGCAAGCAAACAGGGCCGGATATGGCTACACCTTC